The 3 T cell receptor beta chains below all came from one sample that was sequenced in a study of blood T cell repertoires in COVID-19. The assay was immunoSEQ multiplex PCR, and TCRdb's table has in-frame clones only and misses some. The sample yields under 450,000 clones, 65% to 90% seen once. The sequenced sample was peripheral blood. The receptor set was obtained from a woman aged 55-70 years with COVID-19, enrolled during active disease.

The rearrangement joins TRBV13 to TRBJ1-1; the D is unclear. Trimming left V 7 bases short and J 1 base short, with 13 bases between. Germline-derived CDR1 and CDR2 are PRHDT and FYEKMQ (reference sequence). The CDR3 is 14 amino acids. CDR3 sequence (DNA): TGTGCCAGCACCACCCCAACAGAGAACACTGAAGCTTTCTTT. It yields the protein CASTTPTENTEAFF.

V usage is TRBV10-3 and J usage is TRBJ2-1; 10 nucleotides line up with TRBD2. Germline V gene data show CDR1 as ENHRY and CDR2 as SYGVKD. J lost 5 bases, V lost 6 bases, and 7 bases had no gene match. This CDR3 has 15 residues. The CDR3, as DNA: TGTGCCATCAGAAACTTAGCGGGGGGCAACAATGAGCAGTTCTTC. Residues: CAIRNLAGGNNEQFF.

The rearrangement uses TRBV5-1 and TRBJ1-1; 9 bases align to TRBD1. The CDR3 runs 16 residues. J lost 0 bases, V lost 3 bases, and 6 bases had no gene match. Per the germline V gene, CDR1 is SGHRS and CDR2 is YFSETQ. The CDR3 nucleotides are TGCGCCAGCAGCTCGGGACAGGGTAGCATGAACACTGAAGCTTTCTTT. This encodes CASSSGQGSMNTEAFF.